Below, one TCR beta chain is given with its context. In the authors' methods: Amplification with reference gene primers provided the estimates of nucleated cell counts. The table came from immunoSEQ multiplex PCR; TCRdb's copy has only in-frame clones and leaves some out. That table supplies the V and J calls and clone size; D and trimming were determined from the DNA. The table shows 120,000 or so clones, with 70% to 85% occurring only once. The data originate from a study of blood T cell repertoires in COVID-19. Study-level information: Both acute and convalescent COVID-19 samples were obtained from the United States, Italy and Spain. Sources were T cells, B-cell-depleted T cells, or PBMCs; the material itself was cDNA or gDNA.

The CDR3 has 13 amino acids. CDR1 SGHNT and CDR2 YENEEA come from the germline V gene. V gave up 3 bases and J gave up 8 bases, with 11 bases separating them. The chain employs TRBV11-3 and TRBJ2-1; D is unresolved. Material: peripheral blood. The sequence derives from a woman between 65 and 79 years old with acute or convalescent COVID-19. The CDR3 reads CASSLTRYHEQFF. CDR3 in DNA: TGTGCCAGCAGCTTGACCAGGTACCATGAGCAGTTCTTC.